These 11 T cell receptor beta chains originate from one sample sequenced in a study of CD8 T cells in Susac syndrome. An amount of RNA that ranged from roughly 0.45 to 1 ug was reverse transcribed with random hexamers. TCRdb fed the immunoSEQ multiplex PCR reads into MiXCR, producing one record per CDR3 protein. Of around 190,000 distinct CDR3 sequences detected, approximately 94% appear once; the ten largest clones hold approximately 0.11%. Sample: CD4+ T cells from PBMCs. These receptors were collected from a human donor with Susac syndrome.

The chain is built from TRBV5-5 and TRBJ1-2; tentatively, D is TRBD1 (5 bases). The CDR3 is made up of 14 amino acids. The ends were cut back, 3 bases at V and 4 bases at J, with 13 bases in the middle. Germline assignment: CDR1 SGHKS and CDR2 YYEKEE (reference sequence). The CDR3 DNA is TGTGCCAGCAGCTATCAGTCGGGGCCCTATGGCTACACCTTC. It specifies CASSYQSGPYGYTF. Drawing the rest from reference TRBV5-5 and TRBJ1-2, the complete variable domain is DAGVTQSPTHLIKTRGQQVTLRCSPISGHKSVSWYQQVLGQGPQFIFQYYEKEERGRGNFPDRFSARQFPNYSSELNVNALLLGDSALYLCASSYQSGPYGYTFGSGTRLTVV.

The CDR3 reads CASSPSPGKGRAGNQPQHF. In DNA, the CDR3 is TGTGCCAGCAGCCCTAGCCCAGGGAAGGGACGGGCAGGCAATCAGCCCCAGCATTTT. The J gene is TRBJ1-5, the V gene TRBV16, with D perhaps TRBD1 (5 bases). V dropped 4 bases and J dropped 2 bases, with 24 bases sitting between them. This CDR3 contains 19 residues. Germline CDR1 and CDR2: KGHSY and FQNENV.

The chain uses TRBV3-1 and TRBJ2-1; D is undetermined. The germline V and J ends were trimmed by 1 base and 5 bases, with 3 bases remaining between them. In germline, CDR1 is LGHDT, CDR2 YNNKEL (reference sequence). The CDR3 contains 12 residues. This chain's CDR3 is CASSQVHNEQFF. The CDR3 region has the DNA TGTGCCAGCAGCCAAGTTCACAATGAGCAGTTCTTC.

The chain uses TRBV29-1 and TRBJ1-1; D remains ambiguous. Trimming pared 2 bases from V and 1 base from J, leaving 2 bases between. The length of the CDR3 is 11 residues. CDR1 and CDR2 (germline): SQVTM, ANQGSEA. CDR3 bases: TGCAGCGTTGAATCGAACACTGAAGCTTTCTTT. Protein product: CSVESNTEAFF.

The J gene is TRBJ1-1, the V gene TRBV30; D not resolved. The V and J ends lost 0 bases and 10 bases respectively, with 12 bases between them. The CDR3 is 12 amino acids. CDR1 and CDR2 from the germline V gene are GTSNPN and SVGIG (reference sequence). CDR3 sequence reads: CAWSVWTEGAFF. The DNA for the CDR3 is TGTGCCTGGAGTGTGTGGACCGAGGGAGCTTTCTTT.

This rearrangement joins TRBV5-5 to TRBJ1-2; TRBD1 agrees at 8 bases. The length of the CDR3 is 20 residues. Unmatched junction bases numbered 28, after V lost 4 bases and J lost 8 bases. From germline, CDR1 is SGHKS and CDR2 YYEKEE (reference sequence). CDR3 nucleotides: TGTGCCAGCAGCCTATGGGGACCCGGGACAGGAGCTTTCGGGCTCGTAGGCTACACCTTC. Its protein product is CASSLWGPGTGAFGLVGYTF. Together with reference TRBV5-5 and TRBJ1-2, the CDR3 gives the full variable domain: DAGVTQSPTHLIKTRGQQVTLRCSPISGHKSVSWYQQVLGQGPQFIFQYYEKEERGRGNFPDRFSARQFPNYSSELNVNALLLGDSALYLCASSLWGPGTGAFGLVGYTFGSGTRLTVV.

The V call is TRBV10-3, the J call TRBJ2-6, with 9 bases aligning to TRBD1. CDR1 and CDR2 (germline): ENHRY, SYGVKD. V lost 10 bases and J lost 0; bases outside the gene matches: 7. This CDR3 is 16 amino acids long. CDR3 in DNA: TGTGCCACTTGGGGACAGGGTGACTCTGGGGCCAACGTCCTGACTTTC. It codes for CATWGQGDSGANVLTF.

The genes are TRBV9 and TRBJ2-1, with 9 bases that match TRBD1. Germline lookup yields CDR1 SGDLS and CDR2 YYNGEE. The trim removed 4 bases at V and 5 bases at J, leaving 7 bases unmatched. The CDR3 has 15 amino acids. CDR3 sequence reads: CASSPRDRADNEQFF. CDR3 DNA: TGTGCCAGCAGCCCACGGGACAGGGCGGACAATGAGCAGTTCTTC.

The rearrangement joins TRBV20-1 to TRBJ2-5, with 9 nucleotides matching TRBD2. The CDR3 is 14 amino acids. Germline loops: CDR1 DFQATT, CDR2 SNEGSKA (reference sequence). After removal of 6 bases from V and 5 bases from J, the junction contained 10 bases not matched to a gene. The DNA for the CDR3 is TGCAGTGCCGGAGAAGCGGGGGGTGTGGAGACCCAGTACTTC. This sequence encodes CSAGEAGGVETQYF.

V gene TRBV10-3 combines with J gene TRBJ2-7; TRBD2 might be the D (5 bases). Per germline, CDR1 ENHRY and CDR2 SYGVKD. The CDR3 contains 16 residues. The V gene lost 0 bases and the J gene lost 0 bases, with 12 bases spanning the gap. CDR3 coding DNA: TGTGCCATCAGTGAGTCGCACAGCGGCAGCTCCTACGAGCAGTACTTC. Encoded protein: CAISESHSGSSYEQYF.

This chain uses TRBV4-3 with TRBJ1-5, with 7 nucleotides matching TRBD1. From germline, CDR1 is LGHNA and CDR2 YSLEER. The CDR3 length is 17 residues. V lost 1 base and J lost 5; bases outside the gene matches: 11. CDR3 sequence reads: CASSQVLGGRGDQPQHF. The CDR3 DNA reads TGCGCCAGCAGCCAAGTTTTGGGGGGCAGGGGGGATCAGCCCCAGCATTTT.